This entry is about one T cell receptor beta chain. What it recognizes is unknown. This sample was taken from a study of T cells in narcolepsy. About the study: Healthy controls were enrolled alongside patients with narcolepsy type 1 or type 2.

Study outcomes and limitations: In some patient and control memory CD4+ samples, autoreactive clones were absent. Reportedly, autoreactive clonotypes were serially detected in patients' blood but not controls'.

Assay: immunoSEQ multiplex PCR; the TCRdb copy retains only in-frame clones and omits some. The table shows more than 20,000 clones, with 92% occurring only once. V lost 4 bases and J lost 3; bases outside the gene matches: 8. The V gene's germline CDR1 is SGHRS and CDR2 YFSETQ. CDR3 length equals 15 residues. The origin of this receptor is a human donor with narcolepsy. The sample taken for sequencing was CD45RA- memory CD4+ T cells from PBMCs. The rearrangement links TRBV5-1 to TRBJ2-5, with 8 positions matching TRBD1. DNA for the CDR3: TGCGCCAGCAGCCCCCGGACAGGGTGGGAAGAGACCCAGTACTTC. This encodes CASSPRTGWEETQYF.